Sequencing of this TCR beta chain was carried out in a study of neurological immune-mediated disorders. Individuals who volunteered at a blood bank located in Maryland, USA, made up the group of healthy controls. Use was made of approximately 1 million CD4+ or CD8+ T cells in sorted libraries. The germline V gene encodes CDR1 DFQATT and CDR2 SNEGSKA (reference sequence). The length of the CDR3 is 11 residues. V was cut by 1 base and J by 10 bases, with 11 bases left in between. The cDNA was generated through 5'RACE incorporating 10-nucleotide random UMIs. Over 200 million TCR-beta sequences, together covering 15-18 subjects, were produced by every individual sequencing run that was carried out. TCRdb reprocessed the 5' RACE reads via MiXCR and lists one record per CDR3 protein. The profile covers roughly 36,000 distinct CDR3 sequences, with 7% to 8.5% appearing a single time and roughly 5.6% taken by the ten largest.

This clonotype was observed many times. The material sequenced was CD4+ T cells from blood. This sequence joins TRBV20-1 and TRBJ2-7; D ambiguous. This TCR was recovered from a man aged 50 or older in good health. The CDR3 nucleotides read TGCAGTGCTAGAGGCCCGTCTAGACAGTACTTC. Protein product: CSARGPSRQYF.